This TCR beta chain was profiled in a study of T cell repertoires in cytomegalovirus infection. Study-level information: Public TCR beta signatures indicated both CMV infection and matching HLA type.

TCRdb re-called the reads through MiXCR, storing one row per CDR3 protein. The sample yields about 160,000 distinct CDR3 sequences, approximately 17% seen once. Study conclusions and caveats: Cumulative public TCR beta family frequency identified carriers of CMV plus the relevant HLA. HLA-C-restricted CMV-specific TCR beta clonotypes prevailed in the ex vivo response.

This clonotype showed up just a few times. Its specificity is not known. The sequenced sample was CD8+ T cells from PBMCs. The sequence was obtained from a human donor in good health (CMV status not recorded). Some clones in this sample may be carry-over from other donors' samples.

CDR3 residues: CASRTRDTNYGYTF. The CDR3 DNA reads as TGTGCCAGCAGGACCCGGGACACCAACTATGGCTACACCTTC. The rearrangement joins TRBV13 to TRBJ1-2; D is perhaps TRBD1 (6 bases). Trimming took off 6 bases at V and 2 bases at J, with 13 bases between the two ends. CDR3 length: 14 residues. The germline gives CDR1 PRHDT, CDR2 FYEKMQ (reference sequence).